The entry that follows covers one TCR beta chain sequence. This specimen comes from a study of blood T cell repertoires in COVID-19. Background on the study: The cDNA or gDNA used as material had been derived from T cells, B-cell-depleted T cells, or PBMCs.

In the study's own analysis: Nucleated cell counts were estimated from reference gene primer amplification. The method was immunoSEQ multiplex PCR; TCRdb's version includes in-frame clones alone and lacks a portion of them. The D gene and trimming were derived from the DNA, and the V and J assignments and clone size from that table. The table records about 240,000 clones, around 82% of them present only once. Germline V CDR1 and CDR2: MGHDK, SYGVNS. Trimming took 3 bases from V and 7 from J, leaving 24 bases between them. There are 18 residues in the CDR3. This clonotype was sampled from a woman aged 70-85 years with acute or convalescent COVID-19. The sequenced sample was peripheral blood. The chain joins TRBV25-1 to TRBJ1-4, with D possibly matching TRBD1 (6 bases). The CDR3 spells CASSDIEVAGAGGEKLFF. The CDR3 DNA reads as TGTGCCAGCAGTGATATTGAGGTTGCAGGGGCGGGCGGTGAAAAACTGTTTTTT.